These 25 T cell receptor beta chains were sequenced from one sample in a study of beta chain features in type 1 diabetes. The study, taken as a whole, reports: Among patients with Type 1 diabetes, TCRB CDR3s were moderately but significantly shorter in every one of the four CD4+ subsets.

These receptors have no identified antigens. Expressed TCRB transcripts were sequenced, since all the RNA that had been isolated was reverse transcribed. Repertoires were generated with immunoSEQ multiplex PCR, while TCRdb's copy carries only in-frame clones and drops some. Of 500,000 to 800,000 clones listed, roughly 12% were seen once; the top ten hold 0.09% to 0.15%. Sample: naive CD4+ T cells from blood. The receptors here all came from a man younger than 40 with type 1 diabetes.

V usage is TRBV7-2 and J usage is TRBJ1-6; a weak D match, TRBD1 (6 bases). The germline V gene has CDR1 SGHTA and CDR2 FQGNSA. The CDR3 sequence is 17 residues long. V lost 5 bases to trimming and J lost 7 bases, with 21 bases between them. CDR3 residues: CASSPRTTKGVNSPLHF. For the CDR3, the DNA is TGTGCCAGCAGCCCTCGGACAACCAAGGGGGTCAATTCACCCCTCCACTTT.

This clone was observed a handful of times. V is TRBV9 and J is TRBJ1-4; 9 bases map to TRBD1. The V gene's germline CDR1 is SGDLS and CDR2 YYNGEE. Germline trimming cut 3 bases from V and 5 bases from J; bases unmatched to any gene: 8. The CDR3 spans 16 residues. CDR3 coding DNA: TGTGCCAGCAGCGCAAAGACAGGGGGAAGGAATGAAAAACTGTTTTTT. Translated, it gives CASSAKTGGRNEKLFF.

The chain has TRBV5-6 and TRBJ2-1, with 7 nucleotides matching TRBD2. V lost 0 bases, J lost 9 bases, and 3 bases stayed unmatched. Germline values: CDR1 SGHDT, CDR2 YYEEEE. The length of the CDR3 is 13 residues. CDR3 in DNA: TGTGCCAGCAGCTTGGCCTCGGGGGGTGAGCAGTTCTTC. It translates to CASSLASGGEQFF. Full variable domain (missing parts from reference TRBV5-6 and TRBJ2-1): DAGVTQSPTHLIKTRGQQVTLRCSPKSGHDTVSWYQQALGQGPQFIFQYYEEEERQRGNFPDRFSGHQFPNYSSELNVNALLLGDSALYLCASSLASGGEQFFGPGTRLTVL.

This clone appeared a few times. The J gene is TRBJ1-3, the V gene TRBV5-1; D ambiguous. The V gene's germline CDR1 is SGHRS and CDR2 YFSETQ. The CDR3 covers 15 residues. Deletions cut 1 base from V and 0 bases from J, with 8 bases between. CDR3 amino acids: CASSLTAASGNTIYF. CDR3 sequence (DNA): TGCGCCAGCAGCTTGACAGCCGCCTCTGGAAACACCATATATTTT.

The chain carries TRBV5-4 and TRBJ1-2, with D possibly TRBD1 on 5 matching bases. V lost 4 bases, J lost 4 bases, and 14 bases lay in between. Germline V CDR1 and CDR2: SGHNT, YYREEE (reference sequence). The CDR3 totals 14 residues. The CDR3 sequence is CASSPEGRGYGYTF. The CDR3 coding sequence is TGTGCCAGCAGCCCGGAGGGACGCGGCTATGGCTACACCTTC.

This clone qualifies as medium-sized. The genes are TRBV23-1 and TRBJ1-4; D uncertain. TRBV23-1 is given ORF status, its function remaining uncertain. V gave up 4 bases and J gave up 12 bases, with 6 bases separating them. The CDR3 is made up of 10 amino acids. CDR3 residues: CASSLRELFF. The CDR3 nucleotides read TGCGCCAGCAGTCTTAGGGAACTGTTTTTT.

This clone was observed a few times. CDR3 nucleotide sequence: TGTGCCAGCAGCGTAGAGGGAGGAGGGATCTACGAGCAGTACTTC. Translated: CASSVEGGGIYEQYF. This chain connects TRBV9 to TRBJ2-7, with D possibly matching TRBD2 (6 bases). CDR1 SGDLS and CDR2 YYNGEE come from the germline V gene. The length of the CDR3 is 15 residues. The V gene lost 0 bases and the J gene lost 3 bases, with 13 bases spanning the gap.

This clone has just one count. J is TRBJ2-7 and V is TRBV7-2; D gene uncertain. V dropped 0 bases and J dropped 3 bases, with 12 bases sitting between them. The CDR3 is 15 amino acids. The germline CDR1 and CDR2 sequences are SGHTA and FQGNSA. The CDR3 reads CASSLARQSFYEQYF. CDR3 coding DNA: TGTGCCAGCAGCTTAGCTCGGCAGAGCTTCTACGAGCAGTACTTC.

Only a few counts were recorded for this clone. The chain has TRBV5-6 and TRBJ1-5; 8 positions agree with TRBD1. The ends lost 7 bases at V and 5 bases at J; junction bases unmatched: 8. This CDR3 has 14 amino acids. The germline V gene encodes CDR1 SGHDT and CDR2 YYEEEE. The chain's CDR3 is CASSGTGEDQPQHF. The DNA of the CDR3 is TGTGCCAGCTCCGGGACAGGAGAGGATCAGCCCCAGCATTTT.

This clone has more than one count but fewer than ten. The chain uses TRBV6-6 and TRBJ2-7; 9 nucleotides agree with TRBD1. Looked up from germline, CDR1 is MNHNY and CDR2 is SVGAGI (reference sequence). This CDR3 spans 14 amino acids. Unmatched junction bases numbered 7, after V lost 6 bases and J lost 4 bases. CDR3 nucleotide sequence: TGTGCCAGCAGCCCGGACAGGGGTCCGTACGAGCAGTACTTC. Amino acids: CASSPDRGPYEQYF.

The chain combines TRBV7-9 with TRBJ2-1, with unresolved D. Looked up from germline, CDR1 is SEHNR and CDR2 is FQNEAQ (reference sequence). V lost 2 bases and J lost 3, with 11 bases in between. The length of the CDR3 is 15 residues. The chain's CDR3 is CASSLPDSNYNEQFF. CDR3 bases: TGTGCCAGCAGCTTACCCGACTCCAACTACAATGAGCAGTTCTTC.

This clone has more than one count but fewer than ten. J is TRBJ2-3 and V is TRBV29-1, with D perhaps TRBD2 (5 bases). CDR3 length equals 13 residues. Trimming shortened V by 4 bases and J by 0 bases, and 8 bases separated the two germline ends. Germline values: CDR1 SQVTM, CDR2 ANQGSEA. The CDR3 bases are TGCAGCGTTGCTCCGGGAAGCACAGATACGCAGTATTTT. Encoded protein: CSVAPGSTDTQYF.

V is TRBV7-9 and J is TRBJ1-1; D is unresolved. In germline, CDR1 is SEHNR, CDR2 FQNEAQ (reference sequence). The CDR3 has 11 residues. The V and J ends lost 6 bases and 10 bases respectively, with 12 bases between them. DNA of the CDR3: TGTGCCAGCAGAACCGAGGCGTCAGCTTTCTTT. It is translated as CASRTEASAFF. The variable domain in full, with the rest retrieved from reference TRBV7-9 and TRBJ1-1, is DTGVSQNPRHKITKRGQNVTFRCDPISEHNRLYWYRQTLGQGPEFLTYFQNEAQLEKSRLLSDRFSAERPKGSFSTLEIQRTEQGDSAMYLCASRTEASAFFGQGTRLTVV.

The rearrangement joins TRBV30 to TRBJ1-5, with D tentatively TRBD1 (5 bases). The CDR3 sequence is 14 residues long. The germline V gene encodes CDR1 GTSNPN and CDR2 SVGIG (reference sequence). V was cut by 1 base and J by 7 bases, with 14 bases left in between. The CDR3 here is CAWSGRSGQQPQHF. The CDR3 DNA follows: TGTGCCTGGAGTGGCCGGTCAGGGCAGCAGCCCCAGCATTTT.

DNA for the CDR3: TGTGCCAGCATTAGGAGTAATGAAAAACTGTTTTTT. Its translation is CASIRSNEKLFF. The rearrangement uses TRBV2 and TRBJ1-4; the D is unclear. Per germline, CDR1 SNHLY and CDR2 FYNNEI. CDR3 length equals 12 residues. V was shortened by 7 bases and J by 4 bases, with 7 bases between the two germline ends.

This clone was recorded a few times. The chain couples TRBV27 to TRBJ1-6; D is ambiguous. V lost 6 bases to trimming and J lost 0 bases, with 6 bases between them. CDR1 is MNHEY, CDR2 SMNVEV, per germline (reference sequence). The CDR3 sequence is 14 residues long. The CDR3 is CASSQISYNSPLHF. As DNA, the CDR3 is TGTGCCAGCAGCCAGATCTCCTATAATTCACCCCTCCACTTT.

This clone was seen more than once but under ten times. V and J are TRBV7-2 and TRBJ1-4, with a possible D match to TRBD1 (5 bases). CDR3 length: 13 residues. The germline V gene has CDR1 SGHTA and CDR2 FQGNSA. The CDR3 DNA reads TGTGCAAGCCGTAGAGGGGCGGGAGAAAAACTGTTTTTT. As protein: CASRRGAGEKLFF.

This clone turned up a few times. This rearrangement joins TRBV5-1 to TRBJ1-4; D remains unclear. CDR1 is SGHRS, CDR2 YFSETQ, per germline. This CDR3 is built from 13 residues. The V and J ends lost 2 bases and 1 base respectively, with 3 bases between them. CDR3 residues: CASSFGTNEKLFF. Written as DNA, the CDR3 is TGCGCCAGCAGCTTTGGAACTAATGAAAAACTGTTTTTT. The whole variable domain, remainder taken from reference TRBV5-1 and TRBJ1-4, is KAGVTQTPRYLIKTRGQQVTLSCSPISGHRSVSWYQQTPGQGLQFLFEYFSETQRNKGNFPGRFSGRQFSNSRSEMNVSTLELGDSALYLCASSFGTNEKLFFGSGTQLSVL.

The chain has TRBV28 and TRBJ2-3, with D hard to call. Germline V gene data show CDR1 as MDHEN and CDR2 as SYDVKM. V lost 5 bases and J lost 2, with 17 bases in between. The CDR3 contains 16 residues. CDR3 bases: TGTGCCAGCAGTCCCCCTGGGCGGAGCTACACAGATACGCAGTATTTT. This sequence encodes CASSPPGRSYTDTQYF.

This clone was seen a few times. The DNA of the CDR3 is TGTGCCTGGGGTGAAAATGCGAGGCGTGGAGAGACCCAGTACTTC. This sequence encodes CAWGENARRGETQYF. This rearrangement joins TRBV30 to TRBJ2-5; D unresolved. The CDR3 is 15 amino acids. The V gene lost 5 bases and the J gene lost 4 bases, with 20 bases spanning the gap. Germline V gene lookup returns CDR1 GTSNPN and CDR2 SVGIG (reference sequence).

In its sample, this clone was seen many times. This chain connects TRBV23-1 to TRBJ1-2; D is uncertain. TRBV23-1 counts as an open reading frame of uncertain function. This CDR3 contains 15 residues. Trimming removed 2 bases from V and 5 bases from J, with 15 bases in between. CDR3 in DNA: TGCGCCAGCAGTCAAAAGAGGGTGCTAGAGTATGGCTACACCTTC. Translating it yields CASSQKRVLEYGYTF.

This clone was seen only a few times. Other DNA sequences in this sample translate to the same CDR3. This rearrangement joins TRBV7-2 to TRBJ2-3, with D unclear. Germline CDR1 is SGHTA and CDR2 is FQGNSA. The CDR3 contains 12 residues. V gave up 4 bases and J gave up 2 bases, with 4 bases separating them. DNA of the CDR3: TGTGCCAGCAGCTCTTACACAGATACGCAGTATTTT. It translates to CASSSYTDTQYF.

The chain links TRBV27 to TRBJ1-2, with 7 bases identical to TRBD1. V trimming: 5 bases; J trimming: 7 bases; junction bases outside the gene matches: 13. CDR1 is MNHEY and CDR2 is SMNVEV in the germline V gene (reference sequence). CDR3 length equals 15 residues. The chain's CDR3 is CASSPQGTVGSGYTF. The CDR3, as DNA: TGTGCCAGCAGTCCTCAGGGGACAGTCGGGTCTGGCTACACCTTC.

This clone has only a few counts. CDR3 bases: TGTGCCAGCAGCCCGCAGGGTACGATCGATGGCTACACCTTC. This translates into CASSPQGTIDGYTF. V is TRBV14 and J is TRBJ1-2; weak D call: TRBD1 (5 bases). The CDR3 sequence is 14 residues long. Germline V gene data show CDR1 as SGHDN and CDR2 as FVKESK. V was shortened by 4 bases and J by 6 bases, with 15 bases between the two germline ends.

This clone was counted only a few times. V usage is TRBV5-1 and J usage is TRBJ2-1; D possibly uses TRBD1 or TRBD2 (5 bases each). Trimming removed 0 bases at V and 3 bases at J, with 7 bases between. This CDR3 has 14 residues. Germline V CDR1 and CDR2: SGHRS, YFSETQ. The CDR3 spells CASSLGDDYNEQFF. Here the CDR3 DNA reads TGCGCCAGCAGCTTGGGGGACGACTACAATGAGCAGTTCTTC.